Below are 21 T cell receptor beta chains sequenced from a single sample in a study of chemoradiotherapy in HPV16-positive cancers. Sequenced by immunoSEQ multiplex PCR; TCRdb stores in-frame clones only, minus some. The table includes almost 600 clones, nearly 90% detected once. The sample in question was tumor tissue, obtained from a patient who underwent chemoradiotherapy. The receptors were sampled from a human donor with HPV-associated anogenital cancer.

This clone was counted a single time. The J gene is TRBJ2-1, the V gene TRBV11-3, with 8 bases matching TRBD2. CDR1 and CDR2 from the germline V gene are SGHNT and YENEEA. This CDR3 is 14 amino acids long. The ends lost 3 bases at V and 5 bases at J; junction bases unmatched: 3. Here the CDR3 DNA reads TGTGCCAGCAGCTTGGGACTAGATAACAATGAGCAGTTCTTC. It translates to CASSLGLDNNEQFF.

CDR3 bases: TGTGCCAGCAGTCAAAACAGAAACACCATATATTTT. The encoded protein is CASSQNRNTIYF. The genes are TRBV6-5 and TRBJ1-3; D uncertain. This CDR3 comprises 12 residues. Germline V gene sequence: CDR1 MNHEY, CDR2 SVGAGI. V was trimmed by 5 bases and J by 5 bases, leaving 7 bases between them.

Note on this clone: Compared with germline, one end of the junction differs, possibly owing to a read error. J is TRBJ1-5 and V is TRBV7-7; D gene ambiguous. Per germline, CDR1 SSHAT and CDR2 FNYEAQ (reference sequence). The CDR3 spans 13 residues. The CDR3 bases are TGTGCTAGCAGCTTGGGCTGGGGTCAGCCCCAGCATTTT. Its translation: CASSLGWGQPQHF.

The chain is built from TRBV6-5 and TRBJ2-3; TRBD2 aligns across 9 bases. This CDR3 comprises 15 residues. The germline CDR1 and CDR2 sequences are MNHEY and SVGAGI. Trimming cost V 1 base and J 6 bases; bases outside gene matches: 5. CDR3 in amino acids: CASSYFTGTSDTQYF. CDR3 bases: TGTGCCAGCAGTTACTTTACCGGGACTAGCGATACGCAGTATTTT.

Note on this clone: The germline gene is not matched at one end of the junction; a read error may be the cause. The chain links TRBV4-1 to TRBJ2-2, with a possible D match to TRBD2 (6 bases). CDR3 length equals 15 residues. Germline-derived CDR1 and CDR2 are MGHRA and YSYEKL. In DNA form, the CDR3 reads TGCGCCAGCAGCCATCGTCGGGACTTCCACCGGGGAGCTGTTTTT. It is translated as CASSHRRDFHRGAVF.

The chain combines TRBV6-5 with TRBJ2-2, with D uncertain. This CDR3 comprises 14 residues. Germline V CDR1 and CDR2: MNHEY, SVGAGI. The ends were cut back, 2 bases at V and 7 bases at J, with 11 bases in the middle. CDR3 nucleotide sequence: TGTGCCAGCAGTTACGGATTTGGCGGCGGGGAGCTGTTTTTT. This translates into CASSYGFGGGELFF.

The chain has TRBV11-2 and TRBJ2-2, with D hard to call. V lost 3 bases, J lost 6 bases, and 5 bases lay in between. Germline CDR1 is SGHAT and CDR2 is FQNNGV. This CDR3 is built from 12 residues. The CDR3 DNA reads TGTGCCAGCAGCTTCTCAGCCGGGGAGCTGTTTTTT. It translates to CASSFSAGELFF.

This chain uses TRBV6-5 with TRBJ1-4, with 7 bases that match TRBD1. This CDR3 is built from 15 residues. CDR1 is MNHEY and CDR2 is SVGAGI in the germline V gene. The V segment lost 6 bases and the J segment 0 bases; nucleotides outside the gene matches: 4. CDR3 DNA sequence: TGTGCCAGCAGGAGGGGACAGACAACTAATGAAAAACTGTTTTTT. It codes for CASRRGQTTNEKLFF.

V and J are TRBV21-1 and TRBJ2-3; TRBD2 reflects the table's D call only, with no check against the DNA. TRBV21-1 is a pseudogene locus. The CDR3 is 17 residues long. CDR3: CASRLAGGLRETDTQYF. In DNA, the CDR3 is TGTGCCTCGAGGCTAGCGGGAGGGCTACGAGAAACAGATACGCAGTATTTT.

DNA for the CDR3: TGCGCCAGCAGCCAAGATGAGGTTTGGCGCCCCACAGTTAATGAGCAGTTCTTC. Translation gives CASSQDEVWRPTVNEQFF. The chain employs TRBV4-1 and TRBJ2-1; D not resolved. The CDR3 has 18 amino acids. Germline-derived CDR1 and CDR2 are MGHRA and YSYEKL. V shed 0 bases and J shed 7 bases, with 22 bases lying between them.

The genes are TRBV18 and TRBJ1-4; D is unresolved. Germline CDR1 reads KGHSH; CDR2 reads LQKENI. The CDR3 consists of 15 residues. V shed 2 bases and J shed 1 base, with 8 bases lying between them. CDR3: CASSPMRQTNEKLFF. The DNA of the CDR3 is TGTGCCAGCTCACCAATGAGGCAAACTAATGAAAAACTGTTTTTT.

The chain combines TRBV7-8 with TRBJ1-2, with D uncertain. Per germline, CDR1 SGHVS and CDR2 FQNEAQ. CDR3 size: 11 residues. V lost 4 bases and J 3 bases, leaving 3 bases between the germline ends. CDR3 bases: TGTGCCAGCAGCTCAGACTATGGCTACACCTTC. Translated: CASSSDYGYTF.

The genes are TRBV28 and TRBJ1-5; 10 positions match TRBD1. The germline CDR1 and CDR2 sequences are MDHEN and SYDVKM. V lost 2 bases and J lost 4; bases outside the gene matches: 2. CDR3 length equals 15 residues. The CDR3, as DNA: TGTGCCAGCAGTTTAAGGGACAGGGGTAATCAGCCCCAGCATTTT. This translates into CASSLRDRGNQPQHF.

This clone showed up just a few times. This sequence joins TRBV9 and TRBJ2-4; D may match TRBD1 or TRBD2 (5 bases each). The length of the CDR3 is 14 residues. V was pared by 0 bases and J by 8 bases, with 12 bases between. In germline, CDR1 is SGDLS, CDR2 YYNGEE. For the CDR3, the DNA is TGTGCCAGCAGCGTAGTTACCGGGGCAGACATTCAGTACTTC. Translation: CASSVVTGADIQYF.

V is TRBV5-1 and J is TRBJ2-3, with D possibly matching TRBD1 (6 bases). V was cut by 5 bases and J by 2 bases, with 12 bases left in between. Germline lookup yields CDR1 SGHRS and CDR2 YFSETQ. The CDR3 is 14 residues long. CDR3 residues: CASRTGQLTDTQYF. CDR3 in DNA: TGCGCCAGCAGGACAGGACAGCTCACAGATACGCAGTATTTT.

V gene TRBV6-5 combines with J gene TRBJ1-2; D is unresolved. CDR3 length: 13 residues. The germline CDR1 and CDR2 sequences are MNHEY and SVGAGI. Trimming shortened V by 7 bases and J by 4 bases, and 13 bases separated the two germline ends. As DNA, the CDR3 is TGTGCCAGCACCCCTGGAAATAGCTATGGCTACACCTTC. It specifies CASTPGNSYGYTF.

The chain employs TRBV29-1 and TRBJ2-6; D remains unclear. The CDR3 has 14 residues. With 4 bases removed from V and 3 bases from J, the gap between germline ends came to 10 bases. The germline V gene has CDR1 SQVTM and CDR2 ANQGSEA. CDR3 DNA sequence: TGCAGCGTTGTTCACCCGGTTGGGGCCAACGTCCTGACTTTC. Its translation is CSVVHPVGANVLTF. The full variable domain, its missing parts supplied by reference TRBV29-1 and TRBJ2-6, is SAVISQKPSRDICQRGTSLTIQCQVDSQVTMMFWYRQQPGQSLTLIATANQGSEATYESGFVIDKFPISRPNLTFSTLTVSNMSPEDSSIYLCSVVHPVGANVLTFGAGSRLTVL.

The chain has TRBV2 and TRBJ2-7, with 10 bases identical to TRBD1. The V gene end was trimmed by 6 bases and the J gene end by 1 base; junction bases not matched to a gene: 12. The CDR3 covers 17 residues. Germline V lookup: CDR1 SNHLY, CDR2 FYNNEI. In nucleotides, the CDR3 is TGTGCCAGCAGAGGACAGGGGGGAGGATTAAGTTCCTACGAGCAGTACTTC. It codes for CASRGQGGGLSSYEQYF.

The CDR3, as DNA: TGTGCTAGTGGTTTGCCCCAAACTAGCGGGCCTAATGAGCAGTTCTTC. It yields the protein CASGLPQTSGPNEQFF. V and J are TRBV12-5 and TRBJ2-1; the match to TRBD2 covers 9 bases. Germline CDR1 is LGHNT and CDR2 is FRNRAP. Trimming removed 2 bases from V and 7 bases from J; junction bases left unmatched: 9. The CDR3 consists of 16 residues.

This clone was detected only once. The chain joins TRBV6-5 to TRBJ1-1; TRBD1 matches at 7 bases. This CDR3 region has 14 residues. From germline, CDR1 is MNHEY and CDR2 SVGAGI. The V segment lost 7 bases and the J segment 3 bases; nucleotides outside the gene matches: 8. This CDR3 reads CASTYGDRDTEAFF. The CDR3 coding sequence is TGTGCCAGCACCTACGGGGACAGAGACACTGAAGCTTTCTTT.

V gene TRBV7-8 combines with J gene TRBJ1-5, with a tentative D call TRBD1 (5 bases). Trimming removed 2 bases from V and 4 bases from J, with 9 bases in between. CDR1 SGHVS and CDR2 FQNEAQ come from the germline V gene. The CDR3 runs to 14 residues. The CDR3, as DNA: TGTGCCAGCAGCTTAAGGGACGGTAATCAGCCCCAGCATTTT. Translated, it gives CASSLRDGNQPQHF.